One and the same sample provided the 21 T cell receptor beta chains below, sequenced in a study of control samples from healthy donors and cancer patients. Profiling relied on immunoSEQ multiplex PCR, and the TCRdb table lists in-frame clones only, not all of them. The sample has about 120,000 clones, around nine tenths seen once; the top ten hold around 3.5%. Material for sequencing was PBMCs. These receptors all come from an older woman with lung cancer.

V usage is TRBV30 and J usage is TRBJ1-4; 11 bases agree with TRBD1. CDR3 size: 15 residues. V shed 0 bases and J 7 bases; nucleotides not matched to a gene: 4. Germline CDR1 GTSNPN, CDR2 SVGIG (reference sequence). CDR3 residues: CAWSVLGQGAEKLFF. CDR3 nucleotide sequence: TGTGCCTGGAGTGTACTCGGACAGGGGGCTGAAAAACTGTTTTTT.

This chain joins TRBV5-5 and TRBJ1-2, with TRBD1 matching 7 bases. Germline loops: CDR1 SGHKS, CDR2 YYEKEE (reference sequence). Germline trimming cut 0 bases from V and 3 bases from J; bases unmatched to any gene: 8. The CDR3 totals 16 residues. The CDR3 reads CASSLDLGTAYYGYTF. For the CDR3, the DNA is TGTGCCAGCAGCTTGGATCTCGGGACAGCCTACTATGGCTACACCTTC.

The chain combines TRBV25-1 with TRBJ2-7; 9 nucleotides align to TRBD1. The CDR3 is made up of 14 amino acids. Germline loops: CDR1 MGHDK, CDR2 SYGVNS. CDR3 bases: TGTGCGACCACGTTCGGGACAGGGACCTACGAGCAGTACTTC. It encodes CATTFGTGTYEQYF.

J is TRBJ2-3 and V is TRBV5-1, with D possibly matching TRBD2 (5 bases). The CDR3 has 16 residues. Trimming removed 0 bases at V and 3 bases at J, with 14 bases between. Per the germline V gene, CDR1 is SGHRS and CDR2 is YFSETQ. For the CDR3, the DNA is TGCGCCAGCAGCTTGGGGGGTGCGGGTCGGACAGATACGCAGTATTTT. This codes for CASSLGGAGRTDTQYF.

The rearrangement uses TRBV14 and TRBJ1-2; TRBD1 matches 7 bases. Germline V gene lookup returns CDR1 SGHDN and CDR2 FVKESK. This CDR3 region has 13 residues. The junction had 4 bases not matched to a gene; V was cut back by 1 base and J by 8 bases. Written as DNA, the CDR3 is TGTGCCAGCAGCCAAGTCCGGACAGGAGGCTACACCTTC. Translating gives CASSQVRTGGYTF.

V is TRBV2 and J is TRBJ1-6; unclear D gene. Germline loops: CDR1 SNHLY, CDR2 FYNNEI. This CDR3 contains 15 residues. The ends were cut back, 7 bases at V and 5 bases at J, with 15 bases in the middle. The CDR3 loop is CASTVSGPDNSPLHF. The CDR3 bases are TGTGCCAGCACCGTTTCCGGTCCTGATAATTCACCCCTCCACTTT. Looking up the rest from reference TRBV2 and TRBJ1-6 gives the full variable domain: EPEVTQTPSHQVTQMGQEVILRCVPISNHLYFYWYRQILGQKVEFLVSFYNNEISEKSEIFDDQFSVERPDGSNFTLKIRSTKLEDSAMYFCASTVSGPDNSPLHFGNGTRLTVT.

Concerning this clone itself: A read error may account for a junction end that differs from germline. This sequence joins TRBV7-7 and TRBJ2-5, with 12 positions matching TRBD2. Germline loops: CDR1 SSHAT, CDR2 FNYEAQ (reference sequence). The CDR3 loop spans 15 amino acids. This CDR3 is CASSPLAGGKETQYF. The CDR3 bases are TGTGCTAGCAGCCCTCTAGCGGGGGGGAAGGAGACCCAGTACTTC.

The chain joins TRBV6-6 to TRBJ1-6, with 7 nucleotides matching TRBD1. Germline assignment: CDR1 MNHNY and CDR2 SVGAGI (reference sequence). This CDR3 region has 15 residues. Germline trimming cut 0 bases from V and 8 bases from J; bases unmatched to any gene: 4. The CDR3 reads CASSYSRQGDSPLHF. The CDR3 DNA follows: TGTGCCAGCAGTTACTCAAGGCAGGGGGATTCACCCCTCCACTTT.

The chain joins TRBV30 to TRBJ1-5, with 8 nucleotides matching TRBD1. This CDR3 region has 14 residues. Germline V gene sequence: CDR1 GTSNPN, CDR2 SVGIG (reference sequence). Trimming removed 3 bases from V and 2 bases from J; junction bases left unmatched: 3. CDR3 amino acids: CAWRETGGNQPQHF. The CDR3 DNA is TGTGCCTGGAGAGAGACAGGGGGCAATCAGCCCCAGCATTTT.

This chain connects TRBV4-2 to TRBJ1-5; TRBD1 matches 9 bases. The germline V gene has CDR1 LGHNA and CDR2 YNFKEQ. There are 15 residues in the CDR3. The V gene end was trimmed by 4 bases and the J gene end by 7 bases; junction bases not matched to a gene: 8. CDR3 sequence reads: CASSLATGGKQPQHF. The CDR3 coding sequence is TGTGCCAGCAGCCTCGCGACAGGGGGTAAACAGCCCCAGCATTTT.

This chain connects TRBV6-2 or TRBV6-3 to TRBJ2-7; the D is unclear. Germline loops: CDR1 MNHEY, CDR2 SVGEGT. The CDR3 contains 12 residues. Deletions cut 4 bases from V and 0 bases from J, with 4 bases between. CDR3 in amino acids: CASSFNSYEQYF. As DNA, the CDR3 is TGTGCCAGCAGTTTTAACTCCTACGAGCAGTACTTC.

Concerning this clone itself: Other DNA sequences in this specimen translate into the identical CDR3. V is TRBV19 and J is TRBJ2-7, with TRBD1 matching over 8 bases. V shed 8 bases, J shed 2 bases, and the junction held 2 bases outside the gene matches. CDR1 is LNHDA and CDR2 is SQIVND in the germline V gene (reference sequence). This CDR3 region has 12 residues. Written as DNA, the CDR3 is TGTGCCAGTCGGGACAGGACCTACGAGCAGTACTTC. It is translated as CASRDRTYEQYF.

This rearrangement joins TRBV7-2 to TRBJ1-1; D unclear. Per germline, CDR1 SGHTA and CDR2 FQGNSA. Trimming took off 2 bases at V and 3 bases at J, with 13 bases between the two ends. The CDR3 runs to 15 residues. For the CDR3, the DNA is TGTGCCAGCAGCTTAAACTGGGGAGGCGACACTGAAGCTTTCTTT. It specifies CASSLNWGGDTEAFF.

This sequence joins TRBV29-1 and TRBJ2-1; perhaps TRBD2 as D (6 bases). Trimming pared 3 bases from V and 3 bases from J, leaving 12 bases between. The CDR3 loop spans 14 amino acids. Germline values: CDR1 SQVTM, CDR2 ANQGSEA. In DNA, the CDR3 is TGCAGCGTTGACACCGGGAGCTTCTACAATGAGCAGTTCTTC. This encodes CSVDTGSFYNEQFF.

This clone was found a few times. The V call is TRBV12-3 or TRBV12-4, the J call TRBJ2-2; TRBD2 matches 7 bases. The CDR3 runs to 12 residues. V lost 10 bases and J lost 6; bases outside the gene matches: 5. The CDR3 DNA reads TGTGCCACCCGACGGGGGGCCGGGGAGCTGTTTTTT. Amino acid sequence: CATRRGAGELFF.

This rearrangement joins TRBV9 to TRBJ2-3, with D unresolved. This CDR3 region has 15 residues. Trimming removed 4 bases at V and 0 bases at J, with 12 bases between. Germline loops: CDR1 SGDLS, CDR2 YYNGEE. CDR3 DNA: TGTGCCAGCAGCCCCAGCCTACAGAGCACAGATACGCAGTATTTT. It codes for CASSPSLQSTDTQYF.

V gene TRBV6-2 or TRBV6-3 combines with J gene TRBJ1-1; no definite D call. The CDR3 is 14 amino acids. Germline lookup yields CDR1 MNHEY and CDR2 SVGEGT. Trimming took off 0 bases at V and 5 bases at J, with 10 bases between the two ends. The CDR3 DNA follows: TGTGCCAGCAGTTACTCTGGGTATCGGACTGAAGCTTTCTTT. This gives the protein CASSYSGYRTEAFF.

This clone was seen a handful of times. The rearrangement uses TRBV7-9 and TRBJ1-3; D is unresolved. CDR1 and CDR2 from the germline V gene are SEHNR and FQNEAQ (reference sequence). V lost 11 bases to trimming and J lost 0 bases, with 14 bases between them. The CDR3 totals 14 residues. DNA for the CDR3: TGTGCCGCCGTCGGTGGATTCTCTGGAAACACCATATATTTT. Amino acids: CAAVGGFSGNTIYF.

V is TRBV7-2 and J is TRBJ1-2; the match to TRBD1 covers 9 bases. The V gene's germline CDR1 is SGHTA and CDR2 FQGNSA. Unmatched junction bases numbered 8, after V lost 0 bases and J lost 6 bases. The CDR3 covers 16 residues. The CDR3 sequence: CASSLAGTGKNHGYTF. The DNA for the CDR3 is TGTGCCAGCAGCTTAGCAGGGACAGGGAAGAATCATGGCTACACCTTC.

This chain joins TRBV20-1 and TRBJ1-1, with D unresolved. The V gene lost 3 bases and the J gene lost 11 bases, with 10 bases spanning the gap. The germline V gene encodes CDR1 DFQATT and CDR2 SNEGSKA (reference sequence). The CDR3 extends over 10 amino acids. This chain's CDR3 is CSARGVSAFF. The DNA for the CDR3 is TGCAGTGCTAGGGGAGTTTCGGCTTTCTTT.

The V call is TRBV5-8, the J call TRBJ2-7, with 8 nucleotides matching TRBD1. J gave up 1 base and V 0 bases, and 3 bases lay outside the gene matches. This CDR3 spans 15 amino acids. Germline CDR1 and CDR2: SGHTS and YDEGEE. The CDR3 DNA is TGTGCCAGCAGCTTGGTAACAGGGGGTTCCTACGAGCAGTACTTC. This translates into CASSLVTGGSYEQYF.